A selection of T cell receptor beta chains follows, all from one sample in a study of blood T cell repertoires in COVID-19. The data were produced by immunoSEQ multiplex PCR, yet TCRdb's version contains in-frame clones alone and is incomplete. The data hold fewer than 200,000 clones, with 82% observed a single time. What was sequenced was peripheral blood. All receptors derive from a woman aged 40 to 50 with COVID-19, enrolled during active disease. Both conserved end residues are part of each CDR3. Each record gives: clone size, J gene, V gene, D gene, CDR3 DNA, CDR3 protein. The D gene is left open where the match is weak. Clone size, where shown, is once, few, many, or a class for clones that have expanded.

abundance: .
j_gene: TRBJ1-5
v_gene: TRBV4-1
d_gene: .
CDR3nt: TGCGCCAGCAGCCAAGAGGAACAGTACAATCAGCCCCAGCATTTT
CDR3aa: CASSQEEQYNQPQHF

abundance: .
j_gene: TRBJ1-5
v_gene: TRBV7-8
d_gene: TRBD1
CDR3nt: TGTGCCAGCAGCGCAGACAGGGCGGTAAGGCAGCCCCAGCATTTT
CDR3aa: CASSADRAVRQPQHF

abundance: .
j_gene: TRBJ1-5
v_gene: TRBV28
d_gene: TRBD1
CDR3nt: TGTGCCAGCAGTAAGACAGGGGGCGCGGGTCAGCCCCAGCATTTT
CDR3aa: CASSKTGGAGQPQHF

abundance: few
j_gene: TRBJ1-4
v_gene: TRBV18
d_gene: .
CDR3nt: TGTGCCAGCTCACCAACAGATGAAAAACTGTTTTTT
CDR3aa: CASSPTDEKLFF

abundance: .
j_gene: TRBJ2-1
v_gene: TRBV12-5
d_gene: TRBD2
CDR3nt: TGTGCTAGTGGTTTGGCCGCGGGACTAGCGGGATCCAATGAGCAGTTCTTC
CDR3aa: CASGLAAGLAGSNEQFF

abundance: .
j_gene: TRBJ1-5
v_gene: TRBV15
d_gene: .
CDR3nt: TGTGCCACCAGCCCTAGTCCCACTTGGCCCCAGCATTTT
CDR3aa: CATSPSPTWPQHF

abundance: .
j_gene: TRBJ2-7
v_gene: TRBV5-1
d_gene: TRBD2
CDR3nt: TGCGCCAGCAGCCAAGGCGGGAGCTCCTACGAGCAGTACTTC
CDR3aa: CASSQGGSSYEQYF

abundance: .
j_gene: TRBJ1-2
v_gene: TRBV12-3/TRBV12-4
d_gene: .
CDR3nt: TGTGCCAGCAGCACTACAGGGATCTATGGCTACACCTTC
CDR3aa: CASSTTGIYGYTF

abundance: .
j_gene: TRBJ1-2
v_gene: TRBV6-5
d_gene: .
CDR3nt: TGTGCCAGCAGGGATCAGACAGGATTTGGCTACACCTTC
CDR3aa: CASRDQTGFGYTF

abundance: .
j_gene: TRBJ2-1
v_gene: TRBV7-8
d_gene: TRBD1
CDR3nt: TGTGCCAGCAGCGCCGGGACAGGGGGCAGGAATGAGCAGTTCTTC
CDR3aa: CASSAGTGGRNEQFF

abundance: many
j_gene: TRBJ2-6
v_gene: TRBV29-1
d_gene: .
CDR3nt: TGCAGCGGTATACTATCCGGGGCCAACGTCCTGACTTTC
CDR3aa: CSGILSGANVLTF

abundance: .
j_gene: TRBJ2-5
v_gene: TRBV9
d_gene: TRBD2
CDR3nt: TGTGCCAGCAGCCCTATGGGCGGGGGGGAGACCCAGTACTTC
CDR3aa: CASSPMGGGETQYF

abundance: .
j_gene: TRBJ1-4
v_gene: TRBV3-1/TRBV3-2
d_gene: .
CDR3nt: TGTGCCAGCAGCCAAGAGGGCGGGTTCAAACTGTTTTTT
CDR3aa: CASSQEGGFKLFF

abundance: .
j_gene: TRBJ1-5
v_gene: TRBV10-2
d_gene: .
CDR3nt: TGCGCCAGCAGTCTCAGGCTTAGTCAGCCCCAGCATTTT
CDR3aa: CASSLRLSQPQHF

abundance: once
j_gene: TRBJ2-1
v_gene: TRBV6-4
d_gene: TRBD2
CDR3nt: TGTGCCAGCAGTGCGGGGACTAGCGGGAGAAAAGGGTACAATGAGCAGTTCTTC
CDR3aa: CASSAGTSGRKGYNEQFF

abundance: .
j_gene: TRBJ1-1
v_gene: TRBV2
d_gene: .
CDR3nt: TGTGCCAGCAGCCAAACAGTGAACACTGAAGCTTTCTTT
CDR3aa: CASSQTVNTEAFF

abundance: .
j_gene: TRBJ2-7
v_gene: TRBV5-4
d_gene: TRBD2
CDR3nt: TGTGCCAGCACAACTAGCGGATCCTACGAGCAGTACTTC
CDR3aa: CASTTSGSYEQYF

abundance: .
j_gene: TRBJ1-4
v_gene: TRBV4-1
d_gene: .
CDR3nt: TGCGCCAGCAGCCAAGGGCCCCTAACAGCGGTTGAGGAAAAACTGTTTTTT
CDR3aa: CASSQGPLTAVEEKLFF

abundance: .
j_gene: TRBJ2-7
v_gene: TRBV6-5
d_gene: .
CDR3nt: TGTGCCAGCAGTTACGAGCAGGGGACCTACGAGCAGTACTTC
CDR3aa: CASSYEQGTYEQYF

abundance: .
j_gene: TRBJ2-7
v_gene: TRBV24-1
d_gene: .
CDR3nt: TGTGCCACCAGTGTCGGGGGGCACTCCTACGAGCAGTACTTC
CDR3aa: CATSVGGHSYEQYF

abundance: .
j_gene: TRBJ2-1
v_gene: TRBV2
d_gene: TRBD1
CDR3nt: TGTGCCAGAACGGACAGGGTGTCGGGCAATGAGCAGTTCTTC
CDR3aa: CARTDRVSGNEQFF

abundance: .
j_gene: TRBJ2-7
v_gene: TRBV4-1
d_gene: TRBD2
CDR3nt: TGCGCCAGCAGCCCAAGGACTAGTTTCTACGAGCAGTACTTC
CDR3aa: CASSPRTSFYEQYF

abundance: .
j_gene: TRBJ2-7
v_gene: TRBV5-6
d_gene: .
CDR3nt: TGTGCCAGCAGCCCCAACGGGGTTACGTACGAGCAGTACTTC
CDR3aa: CASSPNGVTYEQYF

abundance: .
j_gene: TRBJ2-3
v_gene: TRBV21-1
d_gene: .
CDR3nt: TGTGCCAGCAGCACCCGCGGGGGAAACACAGATACGCAGTATTTT
CDR3aa: CASSTRGGNTDTQYF

abundance: .
j_gene: TRBJ2-5
v_gene: TRBV10-2
d_gene: .
CDR3nt: TGCGCCAGCAGTACCGTCTCCAGCGGAGAGACCCAGTACTTC
CDR3aa: CASSTVSSGETQYF

abundance: .
j_gene: TRBJ2-7
v_gene: TRBV11-1
d_gene: TRBD1
CDR3nt: TGTGCCAGCAACGCGGGACAGGGCTCCTACGAGCAGTACTTC
CDR3aa: CASNAGQGSYEQYF

abundance: .
j_gene: TRBJ1-2
v_gene: TRBV30
d_gene: .
CDR3nt: TGTGCCTGGAAGCAACTACCCGACGGGGTTGGCTACACCTTC
CDR3aa: CAWKQLPDGVGYTF

abundance: .
j_gene: TRBJ2-1
v_gene: TRBV28
d_gene: .
CDR3nt: TGTGCCAGCAGTTGGGACATCCGCAATGAGCAGTTCTTC
CDR3aa: CASSWDIRNEQFF

abundance: many
j_gene: TRBJ2-1
v_gene: TRBV5-1
d_gene: TRBD2
CDR3nt: TGCGCCAGCAGCTTGCTCGGGACTAATGGGAATGAGCAGTTCTTC
CDR3aa: CASSLLGTNGNEQFF

abundance: .
j_gene: TRBJ2-5
v_gene: TRBV5-1
d_gene: .
CDR3nt: TGCGCCAGCAGCTTGGATTCTGTCGGGGAGACCCAGTACTTC
CDR3aa: CASSLDSVGETQYF

abundance: few
j_gene: TRBJ1-1
v_gene: TRBV2
d_gene: TRBD1
CDR3nt: TGTGCCAGCAGTCGACAGGGTCAAAGGACTGAAGCTTTCTTT
CDR3aa: CASSRQGQRTEAFF

abundance: .
j_gene: TRBJ2-1
v_gene: TRBV29-1
d_gene: TRBD2
CDR3nt: TGCAGCGTTGAAGACCCGGGGAGGGGATCCTACAATGAGCAGTTCTTC
CDR3aa: CSVEDPGRGSYNEQFF

abundance: once
j_gene: TRBJ2-3
v_gene: TRBV5-1
d_gene: .
CDR3nt: TGCGCCAGCAGCGTGGGACTCCGCGACACAGATACGCAGTATTTT
CDR3aa: CASSVGLRDTDTQYF

abundance: .
j_gene: TRBJ1-2
v_gene: TRBV18
d_gene: .
CDR3nt: TGTGCCAGCTCACTAGAGCGGGGCTACACCTTC
CDR3aa: CASSLERGYTF

abundance: .
j_gene: TRBJ2-2
v_gene: TRBV9
d_gene: TRBD1
CDR3nt: TGTGCCAGCACCGCAACAGGGGGATACACCGGGGAGCTGTTTTTT
CDR3aa: CASTATGGYTGELFF

abundance: .
j_gene: TRBJ2-1
v_gene: TRBV13
d_gene: TRBD2
CDR3nt: TGTGCCAGCAGCACCCAGCGGGGATACAATGAGCAGTTCTTC
CDR3aa: CASSTQRGYNEQFF